These T cell receptor beta chains were read from a single sample in a study of cytomegalovirus exposure and HLA in healthy donors. Here immunoSEQ multiplex PCR was the method, and the copy in TCRdb shows in-frame clones only, minus some. The table shows about 120,000 clones, with approximately 88% occurring only once. Sequencing was carried out using PBMCs. The receptors were sampled from a woman between 18 and 29 years old in good health and CMV-seropositive. Each CDR3 is given with its conserved first and last residue. D genes are given only for firm matches. Clone size is not always given. Where it is, it says once, few, many or a class for expanded clones.

V gene,D gene,J gene,clone size,CDR3 DNA,CDR3 protein
TRBV11-3,NA,TRBJ1-1,NA,TGTGCCAGCAGCCAAGGGGGGGGCTTAATGAACACTGAAGCTTTCTTT,CASSQGGGLMNTEAFF
TRBV28,NA,TRBJ1-5,NA,TGTGCCAGCAGTTCCGGGGTCGTTAATCAGCCCCAGCATTTT,CASSSGVVNQPQHF
TRBV5-5,NA,TRBJ2-7,NA,TGTGCCAGCAGCTTGGTGGCGGGGTCCTACGAGCAGTACTTC,CASSLVAGSYEQYF
TRBV10-3,TRBD1,TRBJ2-1,NA,TGTGCCATCCAACCGGGACAGGGGGTCGATGAGCAGTTCTTC,CAIQPGQGVDEQFF
TRBV4-2,TRBD2,TRBJ2-1,NA,TGTGCCAGCAGCTCTCCTAGCGGGAGCTACAATGAGCAGTTCTTC,CASSSPSGSYNEQFF
TRBV29-1,NA,TRBJ2-1,NA,TGCAGCGTTGAAGATCGAGGCGGACTCTCCTACAATGAGCAGTTCTTC,CSVEDRGGLSYNEQFF
TRBV6-4,NA,TRBJ2-1,NA,TGTGCCAGCAGTGACTCGAATTGGGGGCAGGGCCCCTACAATGAGCAGTTCTTC,CASSDSNWGQGPYNEQFF
TRBV7-2,TRBD1,TRBJ2-3,NA,TGTGCCAGCAGCCTACAGGGGGCTAGAGATACGCAGTATTTT,CASSLQGARDTQYF
TRBV7-2,TRBD2,TRBJ2-3,once,TGTGCCAGCAGCGCGGGACTAGCGGAGGCCGATACGCAGTATTTT,CASSAGLAEADTQYF
TRBV2,NA,TRBJ1-5,NA,TGTGCCAGCAGTGATCCGAGAGGGAAGGAACCTCAGCCCCAGCATTTT,CASSDPRGKEPQPQHF
TRBV25-1,TRBD1,TRBJ1-1,NA,TGTGCCAGCAGTGATTCACGTCAGGGGGACACTGAAGCTTTCTTT,CASSDSRQGDTEAFF
TRBV5-1,TRBD1,TRBJ2-1,NA,TGCGCCAGCAGCTCGACAGGGACCGGCGACAATGAGCAGTTCTTC,CASSSTGTGDNEQFF
TRBV9,TRBD1,TRBJ1-4,NA,TGTGCCAGCAGCGTTTCGGGACAGGGCGAAAAACTGTTTTTT,CASSVSGQGEKLFF
TRBV15,TRBD1,TRBJ2-3,NA,TGTGCCACCAGTACTACAGGGGTTTCTTTTGTGGATACGCAGTATTTT,CATSTTGVSFVDTQYF
TRBV6-1,TRBD2,TRBJ2-2,once,TGTGCCAGCAGTGAAGGTCCGACTAGCGGGTACACCGGGGAGCTGTTTTTT,CASSEGPTSGYTGELFF
TRBV5-1,TRBD1,TRBJ1-5,once,TGCGCCAGCAGCACTCGACAGGGAAGCAATCAGCCCCAGCATTTT,CASSTRQGSNQPQHF
TRBV27,TRBD1,TRBJ2-5,NA,TGTGCCAGCAGCTTCACAGGGGGCGGTGAGACCCAGTACTTC,CASSFTGGGETQYF
TRBV6-1,TRBD2,TRBJ2-1,NA,TGTGCCAGCAGGAGCGGGGGGGAGTACAATGAGCAGTTCTTC,CASRSGGEYNEQFF
TRBV19,TRBD1,TRBJ2-5,NA,TGTGCCAGTAGTATAGGACAGGGGGCGAAGGAGACCCAGTACTTC,CASSIGQGAKETQYF
TRBV14,NA,TRBJ2-5,NA,TGTGCCAGCAGACACACAGGGGCGGGGGAGACCCAGTACTTC,CASRHTGAGETQYF